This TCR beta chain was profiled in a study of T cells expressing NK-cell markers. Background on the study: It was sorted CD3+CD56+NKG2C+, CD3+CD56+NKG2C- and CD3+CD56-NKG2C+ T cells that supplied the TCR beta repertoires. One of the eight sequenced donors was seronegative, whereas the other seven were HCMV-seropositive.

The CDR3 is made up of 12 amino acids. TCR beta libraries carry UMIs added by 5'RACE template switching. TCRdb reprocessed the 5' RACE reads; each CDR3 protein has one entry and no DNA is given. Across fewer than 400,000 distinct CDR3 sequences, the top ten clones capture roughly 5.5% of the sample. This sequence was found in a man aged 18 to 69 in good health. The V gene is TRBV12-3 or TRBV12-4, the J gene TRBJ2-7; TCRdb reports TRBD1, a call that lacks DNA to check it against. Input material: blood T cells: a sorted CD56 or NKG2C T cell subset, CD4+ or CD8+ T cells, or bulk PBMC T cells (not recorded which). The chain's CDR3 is CASSFRGYEQYF.